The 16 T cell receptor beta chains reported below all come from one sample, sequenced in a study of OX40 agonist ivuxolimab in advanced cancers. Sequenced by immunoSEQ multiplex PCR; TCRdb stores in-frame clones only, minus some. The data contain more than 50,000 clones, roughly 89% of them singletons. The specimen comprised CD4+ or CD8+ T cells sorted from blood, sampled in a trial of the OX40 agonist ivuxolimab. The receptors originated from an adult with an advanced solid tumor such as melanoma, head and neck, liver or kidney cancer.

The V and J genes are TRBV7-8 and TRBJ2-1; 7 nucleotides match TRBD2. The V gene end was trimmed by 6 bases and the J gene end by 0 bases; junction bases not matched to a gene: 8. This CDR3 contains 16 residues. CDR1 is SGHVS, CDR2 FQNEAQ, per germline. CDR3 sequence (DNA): TGTGCCAGCAGAGCTATCGGGGGGAGCTCCTACAATGAGCAGTTCTTC. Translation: CASRAIGGSSYNEQFF.

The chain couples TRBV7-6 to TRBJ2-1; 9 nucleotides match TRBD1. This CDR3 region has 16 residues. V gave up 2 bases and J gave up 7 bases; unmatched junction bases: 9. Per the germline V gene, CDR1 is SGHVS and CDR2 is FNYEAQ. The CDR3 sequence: CASSLRPAGTGNEQFF. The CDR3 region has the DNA TGTGCCAGCAGCTTACGGCCAGCCGGGACAGGGAATGAGCAGTTCTTC.

The chain's CDR3 is CAINNQGSNQPQHF. As DNA, the CDR3 is TGTGCCATCAATAACCAGGGGAGCAATCAGCCCCAGCATTTT. The chain is built from TRBV10-3 and TRBJ1-5, with D possibly being TRBD1 (6 bases). Trimming cost V 7 bases and J 1 base, with 11 bases left between them. This CDR3 region has 14 residues. Germline loops: CDR1 ENHRY, CDR2 SYGVKD.

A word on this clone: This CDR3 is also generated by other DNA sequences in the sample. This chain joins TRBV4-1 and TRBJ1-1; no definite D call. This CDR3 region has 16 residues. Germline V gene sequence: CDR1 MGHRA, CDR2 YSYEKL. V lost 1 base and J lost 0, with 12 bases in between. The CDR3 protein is CASSQGFGRMNTEAFF. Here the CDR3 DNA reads TGCGCCAGCAGCCAAGGTTTTGGCAGAATGAACACTGAAGCTTTCTTT.

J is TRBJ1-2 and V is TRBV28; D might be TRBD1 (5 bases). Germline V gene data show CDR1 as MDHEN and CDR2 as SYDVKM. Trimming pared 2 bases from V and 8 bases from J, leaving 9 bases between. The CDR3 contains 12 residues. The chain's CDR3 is CASSLTGTGYTF. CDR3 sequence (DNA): TGTGCCAGCAGTTTAACGGGGACGGGCTACACCTTC.

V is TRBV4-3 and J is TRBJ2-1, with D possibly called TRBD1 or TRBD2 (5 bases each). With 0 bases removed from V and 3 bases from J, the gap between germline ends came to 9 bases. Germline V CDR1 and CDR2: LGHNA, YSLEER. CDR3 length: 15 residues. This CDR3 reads CASSQEWGIYNEQFF. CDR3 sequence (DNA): TGCGCCAGCAGCCAAGAGTGGGGGATCTACAATGAGCAGTTCTTC.

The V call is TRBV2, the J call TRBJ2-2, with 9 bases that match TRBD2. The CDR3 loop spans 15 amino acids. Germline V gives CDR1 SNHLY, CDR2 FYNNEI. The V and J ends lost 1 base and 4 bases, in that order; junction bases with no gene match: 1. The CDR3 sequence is CASSEGAGGTGELFF. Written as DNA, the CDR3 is TGTGCCAGCAGTGAAGGAGCGGGAGGCACCGGGGAGCTGTTTTTT. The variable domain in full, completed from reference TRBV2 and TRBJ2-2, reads EPEVTQTPSHQVTQMGQEVILRCVPISNHLYFYWYRQILGQKVEFLVSFYNNEISEKSEIFDDQFSVERPDGSNFTLKIRSTKLEDSAMYFCASSEGAGGTGELFFGEGSRLTVL.

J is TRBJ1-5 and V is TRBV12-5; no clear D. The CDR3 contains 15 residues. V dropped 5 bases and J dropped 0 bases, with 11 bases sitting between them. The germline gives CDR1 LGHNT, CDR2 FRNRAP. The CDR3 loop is CASGPSAYSNQPQHF. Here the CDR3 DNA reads TGTGCTAGTGGTCCCTCAGCCTATAGCAATCAGCCCCAGCATTTT.

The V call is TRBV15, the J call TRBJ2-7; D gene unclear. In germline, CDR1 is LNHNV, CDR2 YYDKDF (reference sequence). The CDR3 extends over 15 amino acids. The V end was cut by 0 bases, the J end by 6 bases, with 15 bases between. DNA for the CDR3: TGTGCCACCAGCAGAGACCAACCCCGGTCGAGCGAGCAGTACTTC. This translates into CATSRDQPRSSEQYF. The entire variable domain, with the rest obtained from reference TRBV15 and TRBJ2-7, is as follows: DAMVIQNPRYQVTQFGKPVTLSCSQTLNHNVMYWYQQKSSQAPKLLFHYYDKDFNNEADTPDNFQSRRPNTSFCFLDIRSPGLGDTAMYLCATSRDQPRSSEQYFGPGTRLTVT.

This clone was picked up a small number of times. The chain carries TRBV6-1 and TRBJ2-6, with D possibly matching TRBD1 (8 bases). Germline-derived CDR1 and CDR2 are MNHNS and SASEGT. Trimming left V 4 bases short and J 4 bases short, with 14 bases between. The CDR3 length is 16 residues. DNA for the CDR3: TGTGCCAGCAGTGTCACAGGGGGGGGAGGGGCCAACGTCCTGACTTTC. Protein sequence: CASSVTGGGGANVLTF.

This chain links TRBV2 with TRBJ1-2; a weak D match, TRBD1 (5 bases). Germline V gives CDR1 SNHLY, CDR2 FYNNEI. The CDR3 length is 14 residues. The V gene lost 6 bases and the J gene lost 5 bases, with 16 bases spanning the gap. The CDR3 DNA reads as TGTGCCAGCAGGGCCGGGACGCAGTATTATGGCTACACCTTC. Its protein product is CASRAGTQYYGYTF.

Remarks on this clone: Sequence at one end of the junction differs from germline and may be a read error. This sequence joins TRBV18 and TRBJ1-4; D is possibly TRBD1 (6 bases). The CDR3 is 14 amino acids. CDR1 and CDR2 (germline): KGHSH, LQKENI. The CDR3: CASSPQGDGEKLFF. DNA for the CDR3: TGTGCCAGCTCGCCACAGGGAGACGGCGAAAAACTGTTTTTT.

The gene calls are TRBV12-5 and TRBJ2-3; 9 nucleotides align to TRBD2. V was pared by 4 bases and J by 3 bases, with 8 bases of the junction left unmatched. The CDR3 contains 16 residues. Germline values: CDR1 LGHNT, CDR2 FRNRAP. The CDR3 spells CASGSPLSGRTDTQYF. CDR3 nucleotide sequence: TGTGCTAGTGGTTCCCCATTAAGCGGGAGGACAGATACGCAGTATTTT.

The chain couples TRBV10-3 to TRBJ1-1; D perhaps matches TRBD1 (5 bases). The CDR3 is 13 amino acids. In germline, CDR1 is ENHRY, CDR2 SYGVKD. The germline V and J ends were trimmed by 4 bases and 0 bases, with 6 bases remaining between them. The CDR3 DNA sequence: TGTGCCATCAGTGGGGGACTGAACACTGAAGCTTTCTTT. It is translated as CAISGGLNTEAFF.

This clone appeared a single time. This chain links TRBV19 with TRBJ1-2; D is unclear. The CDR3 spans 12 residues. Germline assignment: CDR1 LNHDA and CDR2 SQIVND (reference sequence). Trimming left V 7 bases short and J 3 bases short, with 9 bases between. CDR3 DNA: TGTGCCAGTAACGAGAGGTACTATGGCTACACCTTC. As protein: CASNERYYGYTF. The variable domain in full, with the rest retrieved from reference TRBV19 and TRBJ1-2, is DGGITQSPKYLFRKEGQNVTLSCEQNLNHDAMYWYRQDPGQGLRLIYYSQIVNDFQKGDIAEGYSVSREKKESFPLTVTSAQKNPTAFYLCASNERYYGYTFGSGTRLTVV.

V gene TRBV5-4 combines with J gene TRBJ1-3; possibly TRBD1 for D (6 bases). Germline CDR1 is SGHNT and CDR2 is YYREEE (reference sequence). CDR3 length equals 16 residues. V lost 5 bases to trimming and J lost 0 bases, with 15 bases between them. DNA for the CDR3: TGTGCCAGCAGTCAAGGACAGAGATCCTCTGGAAACACCATATATTTT. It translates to CASSQGQRSSGNTIYF.